The rows below give T cell receptor beta chains drawn from one sample of a study of CD8+ T cells in alopecia areata. Only in-frame clones appear in the TCRdb table, and some are missing; sequencing was by immunoSEQ multiplex PCR. This table holds 170,000 or so clones, about 60% found once. The source was CD4+ T cells sorted from blood, collected at week 0. These receptors came from a human donor with alopecia areata. Both conserved end residues are part of each CDR3. A D gene is named only where the DNA matches it firmly. Clone size is shown for a subset of rows, as once, few, many or a class of expanded clone.

v_call: TRBV4-2; clone_size: NA; j_call: TRBJ2-7; d_call: TRBD2; cdr3_nt: TGTGCCAGCAGCCATGAAGCGGGGGCCTACGAGCAGTACTTC; cdr3_aa: CASSHEAGAYEQYF
v_call: TRBV29-1; clone_size: NA; j_call: TRBJ2-3; d_call: TRBD2; cdr3_nt: TGCAGCGTCCCTAGCGGGGGGGGAAGCACAGATACGCAGTATTTT; cdr3_aa: CSVPSGGGSTDTQYF
v_call: TRBV14; clone_size: NA; j_call: TRBJ2-7; d_call: NA; cdr3_nt: TGTGCCAGCAGCCAAGGATCCCTTACCTACGAGCAGTACTTC; cdr3_aa: CASSQGSLTYEQYF
v_call: TRBV7-9; clone_size: few; j_call: TRBJ1-2; d_call: TRBD1; cdr3_nt: TGTGCCAGCAGCTTAAACAGGGGTAACTATGGCTACACCTTC; cdr3_aa: CASSLNRGNYGYTF
v_call: TRBV7-2; clone_size: NA; j_call: TRBJ2-7; d_call: TRBD1; cdr3_nt: TGTGCCAGCAGCTTCTCCGGGACAGGGGGTGCCTACGAGCAGTACTTC; cdr3_aa: CASSFSGTGGAYEQYF
v_call: TRBV4-1; clone_size: NA; j_call: TRBJ2-7; d_call: NA; cdr3_nt: TGCGCCAGCAGCCAAGTGGGTGGAGAGCAGTACTTC; cdr3_aa: CASSQVGGEQYF
v_call: TRBV25-1; clone_size: NA; j_call: TRBJ1-1; d_call: NA; cdr3_nt: TGTGCCAGCATTTTTTCTCGGGGGTACGAGAACACTGAAGCTTTCTTT; cdr3_aa: CASIFSRGYENTEAFF
v_call: TRBV29-1; clone_size: NA; j_call: TRBJ1-1; d_call: NA; cdr3_nt: TGCAGCGTTGAATTCCAGGGACTCCCGGCGGCTTTCTTT; cdr3_aa: CSVEFQGLPAAFF
v_call: TRBV29-1; clone_size: NA; j_call: TRBJ2-3; d_call: TRBD2; cdr3_nt: TGCAGCGTTGTTCCAGCGGGGGGAAGCACAGATACGCAGTATTTT; cdr3_aa: CSVVPAGGSTDTQYF
v_call: TRBV19; clone_size: NA; j_call: TRBJ2-2; d_call: NA; cdr3_nt: TGTGCCAGTAGTACCGGCAGGGAGAACACCGGGGAGCTGTTTTTT; cdr3_aa: CASSTGRENTGELFF
v_call: TRBV7-6; clone_size: NA; j_call: TRBJ1-5; d_call: NA; cdr3_nt: TGTGCCAGCAGCTTAGGGGTGGGGTCCAATCAGCCCCAGCATTTT; cdr3_aa: CASSLGVGSNQPQHF
v_call: TRBV18; clone_size: NA; j_call: TRBJ2-7; d_call: NA; cdr3_nt: TGTGCCAGCTCGCCGACAGGAGTCTTCTACGAGCAGTACTTC; cdr3_aa: CASSPTGVFYEQYF
v_call: TRBV5-4; clone_size: NA; j_call: TRBJ2-2; d_call: NA; cdr3_nt: TGTGCCAGCACCCAAGGCCAGGGGAACACCGGGGAGCTGTTTTTT; cdr3_aa: CASTQGQGNTGELFF
v_call: TRBV29-1; clone_size: NA; j_call: TRBJ2-1; d_call: TRBD1; cdr3_nt: TGCAGCGTTGGACAGGGGCACAATGAGCAGTTCTTC; cdr3_aa: CSVGQGHNEQFF
v_call: TRBV11-2; clone_size: NA; j_call: TRBJ2-3; d_call: TRBD2; cdr3_nt: TGTGCCAGCAGCTTAGCCCCATGGGGTAGCGGGGACACAGATACGCAGTATTTT; cdr3_aa: CASSLAPWGSGDTDTQYF
v_call: TRBV29-1; clone_size: NA; j_call: TRBJ2-7; d_call: TRBD2; cdr3_nt: TGCAGCGTGGGGGACTACCGACCCCCCTACGAGCAGTACTTC; cdr3_aa: CSVGDYRPPYEQYF
v_call: TRBV29-1; clone_size: NA; j_call: TRBJ2-2; d_call: NA; cdr3_nt: TGCAGCGCTATGCCCGAACCCACCGGGGAGCTGTTTTTT; cdr3_aa: CSAMPEPTGELFF
v_call: TRBV15; clone_size: NA; j_call: TRBJ2-5; d_call: TRBD2; cdr3_nt: TGTGCCACCAGCAGAGGGGGGGGAGCCCAAGAGACCCAGTACTTC; cdr3_aa: CATSRGGGAQETQYF
v_call: TRBV25-1; clone_size: few; j_call: TRBJ2-1; d_call: NA; cdr3_nt: TGTGCCAGCAGGGTGGCGGGGAGCTCCTACAATGAGCAGTTCTTC; cdr3_aa: CASRVAGSSYNEQFF
v_call: TRBV4-2; clone_size: NA; j_call: TRBJ1-3; d_call: NA; cdr3_nt: TGTGCCAGCAGCCAGGACCCCGGAGCTGGAAACACCATATATTTT; cdr3_aa: CASSQDPGAGNTIYF
v_call: TRBV5-1; clone_size: NA; j_call: TRBJ2-5; d_call: TRBD2; cdr3_nt: TGCGCCAGCAGCTGGGGTAGCGGGGTTGAGACCCAGTACTTC; cdr3_aa: CASSWGSGVETQYF
v_call: TRBV5-1; clone_size: few; j_call: TRBJ2-7; d_call: NA; cdr3_nt: TGCGCCAGCAGCTTGGTTTACTTGGGGGGGCAACCAGCCGAGCAGTACTTC; cdr3_aa: CASSLVYLGGQPAEQYF
v_call: TRBV4-1; clone_size: NA; j_call: TRBJ2-1; d_call: NA; cdr3_nt: TGCGCCAGCAGCCAATACAATGAGCAGTTCTTC; cdr3_aa: CASSQYNEQFF
v_call: TRBV7-9; clone_size: NA; j_call: TRBJ2-1; d_call: TRBD2; cdr3_nt: TGTGCCAGCAGCTTTGGACTAGCGGGGCGATCCTCCTACAATGAGCAGTTCTTC; cdr3_aa: CASSFGLAGRSSYNEQFF
v_call: TRBV18; clone_size: NA; j_call: TRBJ2-7; d_call: TRBD1; cdr3_nt: TGTGCCAGCTCACCACCCTCGGGGACAGGGTCCTACGAGCAGTACTTC; cdr3_aa: CASSPPSGTGSYEQYF
v_call: TRBV2; clone_size: NA; j_call: TRBJ1-5; d_call: NA; cdr3_nt: TGTACACCTCAGGGAGACTTTAGCAATCAGCCCCAGCATTTT; cdr3_aa: CTPQGDFSNQPQHF
v_call: TRBV4-2; clone_size: NA; j_call: TRBJ1-6; d_call: NA; cdr3_nt: TGTGCCAGCAGCCAATCGGCAGGGGAGGATTCACCCCTCCACTTT; cdr3_aa: CASSQSAGEDSPLHF
v_call: TRBV25-1; clone_size: NA; j_call: TRBJ2-2; d_call: NA; cdr3_nt: TGTGCCAGCAGTGAATTGAACAGGGCGGCCGGGGAGCTGTTTTTT; cdr3_aa: CASSELNRAAGELFF
v_call: TRBV11-2; clone_size: NA; j_call: TRBJ2-7; d_call: TRBD1; cdr3_nt: TGTGCCAGCAGCTTACTAGGACAGGCCAACTCCTACGAGCAGTACTTC; cdr3_aa: CASSLLGQANSYEQYF
v_call: TRBV7-3; clone_size: few; j_call: TRBJ2-1; d_call: NA; cdr3_nt: TGTGCCAGCAGCCGGACCCCAGGGTACAATGAGCAGTTCTTC; cdr3_aa: CASSRTPGYNEQFF
v_call: TRBV19; clone_size: NA; j_call: TRBJ2-3; d_call: NA; cdr3_nt: TGTGCCAGTAGGCGGGATCGCACAGATACGCAGTATTTT; cdr3_aa: CASRRDRTDTQYF
v_call: TRBV10-3; clone_size: NA; j_call: TRBJ2-2; d_call: TRBD2; cdr3_nt: TGTGCCATCAGTGGCGGGAGCGGGGAGCTGTTTTTT; cdr3_aa: CAISGGSGELFF
v_call: TRBV4-1; clone_size: NA; j_call: TRBJ1-1; d_call: NA; cdr3_nt: TGCGCCAGCAGCCAAGGACGGAACACTGAAGCTTTCTTT; cdr3_aa: CASSQGRNTEAFF
v_call: TRBV7-9; clone_size: few; j_call: TRBJ2-3; d_call: NA; cdr3_nt: TGTGCCAGCAGCCCCCGTACAGATACGCAGTATTTT; cdr3_aa: CASSPRTDTQYF
v_call: TRBV9; clone_size: NA; j_call: TRBJ1-5; d_call: NA; cdr3_nt: TGTGCCAGCAGCGATAATCAGCCCCAGCATTTT; cdr3_aa: CASSDNQPQHF
v_call: TRBV29-1; clone_size: few; j_call: TRBJ2-3; d_call: NA; cdr3_nt: TGCAGCGTTGAGGGCAGCACAGATACGCAGTATTTT; cdr3_aa: CSVEGSTDTQYF
v_call: TRBV30; clone_size: many; j_call: TRBJ2-3; d_call: NA; cdr3_nt: TGTGCCTGGAGTTACAGGGCGGGCACCACAGATACGCAGTATTTT; cdr3_aa: CAWSYRAGTTDTQYF
v_call: TRBV11-2; clone_size: few; j_call: TRBJ2-5; d_call: NA; cdr3_nt: TGTGCCAGCAGCCGCGGGACGGAAGAGACCCAGTACTTC; cdr3_aa: CASSRGTEETQYF
v_call: TRBV5-4; clone_size: few; j_call: TRBJ2-5; d_call: TRBD2; cdr3_nt: TGTGCCAGCAGCTTAGGGCTAGCGGGGGCCCCACTGCAAGAGACCCAGTACTTC; cdr3_aa: CASSLGLAGAPLQETQYF
v_call: TRBV18; clone_size: NA; j_call: TRBJ1-2; d_call: NA; cdr3_nt: TGTGCCAGCTCCCAGGACAGTTCCTATGGCTACACCTTC; cdr3_aa: CASSQDSSYGYTF
v_call: TRBV7-2; clone_size: NA; j_call: TRBJ2-7; d_call: TRBD1; cdr3_nt: TGTGCCAGCAGCCGGGACAGGGGCTCCTACGAGCAGTACTTC; cdr3_aa: CASSRDRGSYEQYF
v_call: TRBV30; clone_size: NA; j_call: TRBJ1-1; d_call: NA; cdr3_nt: TGTGCCTGGAGTGTAGGCCCGTTTGAAGCTTTCTTT; cdr3_aa: CAWSVGPFEAFF
v_call: TRBV9; clone_size: NA; j_call: TRBJ2-6; d_call: NA; cdr3_nt: TGTGCCAGCAGCTCCCGATCCGGGGCCAACGTCCTGACTTTC; cdr3_aa: CASSSRSGANVLTF
v_call: TRBV11-2; clone_size: few; j_call: TRBJ1-6; d_call: NA; cdr3_nt: TGTGCCAGCAGCTTAGCAACGGGCCCTCTCCGACCCCTCCACTTT; cdr3_aa: CASSLATGPLRPLHF
v_call: TRBV9; clone_size: once; j_call: TRBJ2-5; d_call: TRBD1; cdr3_nt: TGTGCCAGCAGCGTAGCTGCAGGGGGACGAGAGACCCAGTACTTC; cdr3_aa: CASSVAAGGRETQYF
v_call: TRBV13; clone_size: NA; j_call: TRBJ2-7; d_call: NA; cdr3_nt: TGTGCCAGCAGCTTAGGTGTGAACAGGGAATCCTACGAGCAGTACTTC; cdr3_aa: CASSLGVNRESYEQYF
v_call: TRBV12-5; clone_size: few; j_call: TRBJ1-2; d_call: NA; cdr3_nt: TGTGCTAGTGGGTCAGGGGTTTTAGGCTATGGCTACACCTTC; cdr3_aa: CASGSGVLGYGYTF
v_call: TRBV29-1; clone_size: NA; j_call: TRBJ2-2; d_call: NA; cdr3_nt: TGCAGCGTTGAAGAGGGGGGCAGGGCCTCCGGGGAGCTGTTTTTT; cdr3_aa: CSVEEGGRASGELFF
v_call: TRBV29-1; clone_size: NA; j_call: TRBJ2-6; d_call: NA; cdr3_nt: TGCAGCGTGTTGGGGGGATCCAGCTCTGGGGCCAACGTCCTGACTTTC; cdr3_aa: CSVLGGSSSGANVLTF
v_call: TRBV7-9; clone_size: few; j_call: TRBJ1-2; d_call: NA; cdr3_nt: TGTGCCAGCAGCCCATGGACAACGCGTGGCTACACCTTC; cdr3_aa: CASSPWTTRGYTF
v_call: TRBV27; clone_size: NA; j_call: TRBJ2-4; d_call: NA; cdr3_nt: TGTGCCAGTGCCTTGGAGGGGGCCAAAAACATTCAGTACTTC; cdr3_aa: CASALEGAKNIQYF
v_call: TRBV29-1; clone_size: few; j_call: TRBJ2-3; d_call: NA; cdr3_nt: TGCAGCGGGCGTAGCGGTATCACAGATACGCAGTATTTT; cdr3_aa: CSGRSGITDTQYF
v_call: TRBV29-1; clone_size: few; j_call: TRBJ2-7; d_call: NA; cdr3_nt: TGCAGCGTTGGCGGCTCTAACTACGAGCAGTACTTC; cdr3_aa: CSVGGSNYEQYF
v_call: TRBV30; clone_size: NA; j_call: TRBJ1-1; d_call: TRBD1; cdr3_nt: TGTGCCTGGAGTCCGGACAGGGGGCTTCGGACTGAAGCTTTCTTT; cdr3_aa: CAWSPDRGLRTEAFF
v_call: TRBV6-7; clone_size: NA; j_call: TRBJ1-6; d_call: NA; cdr3_nt: TGTGCCAGAACCACAGGCTCACCCCTCCACTTT; cdr3_aa: CARTTGSPLHF